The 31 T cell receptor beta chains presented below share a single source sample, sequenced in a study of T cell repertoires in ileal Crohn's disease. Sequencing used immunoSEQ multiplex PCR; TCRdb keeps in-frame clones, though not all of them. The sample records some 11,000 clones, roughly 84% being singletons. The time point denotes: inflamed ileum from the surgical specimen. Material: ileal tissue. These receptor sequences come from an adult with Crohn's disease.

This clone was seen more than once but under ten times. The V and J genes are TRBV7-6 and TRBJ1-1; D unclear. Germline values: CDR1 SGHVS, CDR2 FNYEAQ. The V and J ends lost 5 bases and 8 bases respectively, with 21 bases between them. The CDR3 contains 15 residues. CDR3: CASSPAGGVQMEAFF. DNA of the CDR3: TGTGCCAGCAGCCCCGCCGGCGGCGTCCAGATGGAAGCTTTCTTT.

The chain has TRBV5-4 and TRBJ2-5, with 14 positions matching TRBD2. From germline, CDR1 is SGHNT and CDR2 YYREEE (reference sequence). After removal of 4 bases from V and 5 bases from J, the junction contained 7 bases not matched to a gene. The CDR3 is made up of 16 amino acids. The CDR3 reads CASSLGLAGGEETQYF. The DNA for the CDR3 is TGTGCCAGCAGCCTCGGACTAGCGGGAGGAGAGGAGACCCAGTACTTC.

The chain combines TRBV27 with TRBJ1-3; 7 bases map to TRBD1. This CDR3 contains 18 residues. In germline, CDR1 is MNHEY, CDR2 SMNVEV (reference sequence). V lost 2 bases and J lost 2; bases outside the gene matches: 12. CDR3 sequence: CASSLNPYGGGAGNTIYF. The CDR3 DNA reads TGTGCCAGCAGTTTAAACCCCTATGGAGGGGGCGCTGGAAACACCATATATTTT.

DNA for the CDR3: TGTGCCAGCAGCGTAGATCCCTCCCCCTCTGGAAACACCATATATTTT. Residues: CASSVDPSPSGNTIYF. The V and J genes are TRBV9 and TRBJ1-3; D remains unclear. The CDR3 runs to 16 residues. Germline assignment: CDR1 SGDLS and CDR2 YYNGEE. Trimming left V 0 bases short and J 0 bases short, with 10 bases between. Full variable domain (missing parts from reference TRBV9 and TRBJ1-3): DSGVTQTPKHLITATGQRVTLRCSPRSGDLSVYWYQQSLDQGLQFLIQYYNGEERAKGNILERFSAQQFPDLHSELNLSSLELGDSALYFCASSVDPSPSGNTIYFGEGSWLTVV.

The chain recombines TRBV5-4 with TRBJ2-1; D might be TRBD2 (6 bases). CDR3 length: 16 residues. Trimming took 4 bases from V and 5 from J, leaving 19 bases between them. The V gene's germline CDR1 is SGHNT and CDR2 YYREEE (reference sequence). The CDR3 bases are TGTGCCAGCAGCCCTATAGCGGCCCTTAGGAACAATGAGCAGTTCTTC. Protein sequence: CASSPIAALRNNEQFF.

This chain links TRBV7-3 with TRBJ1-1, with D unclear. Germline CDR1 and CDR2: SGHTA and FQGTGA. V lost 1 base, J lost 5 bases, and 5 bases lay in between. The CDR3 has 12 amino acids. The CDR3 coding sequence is TGTGCCAGCAGCTTAAGAAGAACTGAAGCTTTCTTT. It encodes CASSLRRTEAFF. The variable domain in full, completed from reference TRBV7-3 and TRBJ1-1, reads GAGVSQTPSNKVTEKGKYVELRCDPISGHTALYWYRQSLGQGPEFLIYFQGTGAADDSGLPNDRFFAVRPEGSVSTLKIQRTERGDSAVYLCASSLRRTEAFFGQGTRLTVV.

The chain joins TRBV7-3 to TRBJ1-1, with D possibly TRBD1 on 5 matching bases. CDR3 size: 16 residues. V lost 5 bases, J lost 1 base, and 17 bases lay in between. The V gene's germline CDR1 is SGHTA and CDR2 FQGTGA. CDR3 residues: CASSPKGGRGNTEAFF. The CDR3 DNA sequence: TGTGCCAGCAGCCCGAAAGGTGGGAGGGGGAACACTGAAGCTTTCTTT.

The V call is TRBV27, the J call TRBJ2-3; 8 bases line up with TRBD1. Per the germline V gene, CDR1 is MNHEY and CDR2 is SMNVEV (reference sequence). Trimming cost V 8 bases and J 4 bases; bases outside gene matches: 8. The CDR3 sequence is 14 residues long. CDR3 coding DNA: TGTGCCAGCCGACGGACAGGGAGCGCAGATACGCAGTATTTT. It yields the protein CASRRTGSADTQYF.

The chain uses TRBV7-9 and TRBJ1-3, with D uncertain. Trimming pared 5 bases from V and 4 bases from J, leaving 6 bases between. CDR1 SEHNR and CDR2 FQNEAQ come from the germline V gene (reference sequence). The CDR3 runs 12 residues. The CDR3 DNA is TGTGCCAGCAGCCCAGGCGGAAACACCATATATTTT. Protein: CASSPGGNTIYF.

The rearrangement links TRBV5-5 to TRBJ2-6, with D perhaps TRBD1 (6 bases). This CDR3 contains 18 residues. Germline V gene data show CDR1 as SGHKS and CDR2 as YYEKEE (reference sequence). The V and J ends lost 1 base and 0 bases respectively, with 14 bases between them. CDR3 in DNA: TGTGCCAGCAGCTTGCGAGACAGGTCCACCTCTGGGGCCAACGTCCTGACTTTC. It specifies CASSLRDRSTSGANVLTF.

CDR3 sequence: CASSQTGVSSGNTIYF. The DNA of the CDR3 is TGTGCCAGCAGCCAGACAGGGGTTAGCTCTGGAAACACCATATATTTT. This chain connects TRBV28 to TRBJ1-3; 8 bases are a match to TRBD1. The CDR3 contains 16 residues. From germline, CDR1 is MDHEN and CDR2 SYDVKM. The junction had 7 bases not matched to a gene; V was cut back by 6 bases and J by 0 bases.

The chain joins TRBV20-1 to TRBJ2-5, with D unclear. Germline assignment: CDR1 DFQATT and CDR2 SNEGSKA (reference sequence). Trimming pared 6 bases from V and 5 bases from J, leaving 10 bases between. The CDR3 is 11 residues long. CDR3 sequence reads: CSAIQRETQYF. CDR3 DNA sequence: TGCAGTGCCATTCAGAGGGAGACCCAGTACTTC.

CDR3 bases: TGCGCCAGCAGCGAATACAATGAGCAGTTCTTC. Amino acid sequence: CASSEYNEQFF. The rearrangement links TRBV5-1 to TRBJ2-1; D gene uncertain. CDR3 length equals 11 residues. The germline gives CDR1 SGHRS, CDR2 YFSETQ. The V gene lost 4 bases and the J gene lost 4 bases, with 3 bases spanning the gap.

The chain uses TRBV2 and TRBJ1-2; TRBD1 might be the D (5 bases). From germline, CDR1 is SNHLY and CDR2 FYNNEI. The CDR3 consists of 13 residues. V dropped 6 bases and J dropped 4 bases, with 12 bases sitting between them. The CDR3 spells CASRRQGSYGYTF. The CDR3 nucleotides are TGTGCCAGCAGGCGTCAGGGAAGCTATGGCTACACCTTC.

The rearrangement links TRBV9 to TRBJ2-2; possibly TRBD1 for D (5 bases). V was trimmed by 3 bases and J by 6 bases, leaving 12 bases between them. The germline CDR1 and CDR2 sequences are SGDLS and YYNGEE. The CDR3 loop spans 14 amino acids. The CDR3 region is CASSARVGAGELFF. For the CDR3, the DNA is TGTGCCAGCAGCGCCCGCGTAGGGGCCGGGGAGCTGTTTTTT.

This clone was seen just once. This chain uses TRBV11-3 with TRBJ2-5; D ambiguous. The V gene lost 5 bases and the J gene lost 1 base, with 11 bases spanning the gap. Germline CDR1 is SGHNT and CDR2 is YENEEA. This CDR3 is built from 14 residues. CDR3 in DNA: TGTGCCAGCAGCCCAGGTTCCGTCCAAGAGACCCAGTACTTC. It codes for CASSPGSVQETQYF.

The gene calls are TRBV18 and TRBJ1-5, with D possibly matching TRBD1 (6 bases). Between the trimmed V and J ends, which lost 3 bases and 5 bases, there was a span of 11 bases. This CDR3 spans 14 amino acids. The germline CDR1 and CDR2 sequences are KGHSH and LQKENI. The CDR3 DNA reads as TGTGCCAGCTCACCGTGGGGGGCAGATCAGCCCCAGCATTTT. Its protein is CASSPWGADQPQHF.

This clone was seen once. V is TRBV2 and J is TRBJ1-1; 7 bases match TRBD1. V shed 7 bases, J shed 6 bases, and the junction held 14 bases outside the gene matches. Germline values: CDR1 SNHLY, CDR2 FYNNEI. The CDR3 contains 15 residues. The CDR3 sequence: CASNEGASIEAEAFF. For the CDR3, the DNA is TGTGCCAGCAATGAGGGGGCCTCCATCGAGGCTGAAGCTTTCTTT. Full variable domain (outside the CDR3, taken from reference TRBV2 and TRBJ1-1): EPEVTQTPSHQVTQMGQEVILRCVPISNHLYFYWYRQILGQKVEFLVSFYNNEISEKSEIFDDQFSVERPDGSNFTLKIRSTKLEDSAMYFCASNEGASIEAEAFFGQGTRLTVV.

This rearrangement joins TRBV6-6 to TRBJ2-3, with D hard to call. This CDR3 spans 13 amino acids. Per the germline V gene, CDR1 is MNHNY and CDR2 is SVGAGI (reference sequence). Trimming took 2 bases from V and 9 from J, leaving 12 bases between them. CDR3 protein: CASSYPPVETQYF. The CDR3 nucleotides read TGTGCCAGCAGTTACCCGCCCGTAGAGACGCAGTATTTT.

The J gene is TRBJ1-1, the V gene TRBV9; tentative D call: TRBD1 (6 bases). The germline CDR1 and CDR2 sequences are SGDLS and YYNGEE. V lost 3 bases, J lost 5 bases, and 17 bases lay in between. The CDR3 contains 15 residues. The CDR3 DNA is TGTGCCAGCAGCGCCCGGCCGGGGGCAGGGACTGAAGCTTTCTTT. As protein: CASSARPGAGTEAFF.

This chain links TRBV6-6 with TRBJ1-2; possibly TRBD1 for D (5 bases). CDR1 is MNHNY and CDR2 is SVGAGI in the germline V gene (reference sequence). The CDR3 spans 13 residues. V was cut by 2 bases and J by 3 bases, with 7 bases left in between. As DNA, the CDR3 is TGTGCCAGCAGTTACGGACAAGACTATGGCTACACCTTC. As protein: CASSYGQDYGYTF.

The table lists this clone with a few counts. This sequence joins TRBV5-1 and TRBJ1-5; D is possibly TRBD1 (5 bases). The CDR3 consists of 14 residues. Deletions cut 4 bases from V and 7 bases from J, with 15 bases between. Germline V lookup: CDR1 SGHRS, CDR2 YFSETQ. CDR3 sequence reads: CASSRGGTGQPQHF. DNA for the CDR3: TGCGCCAGCAGCCGTGGGGGGACGGGCCAGCCCCAGCATTTT.

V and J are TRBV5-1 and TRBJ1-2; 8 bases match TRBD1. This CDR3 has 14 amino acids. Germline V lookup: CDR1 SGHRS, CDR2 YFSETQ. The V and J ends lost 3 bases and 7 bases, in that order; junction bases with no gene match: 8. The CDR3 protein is CASSSLLTGAGYTF. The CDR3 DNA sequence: TGCGCCAGCAGCTCGCTTTTGACAGGGGCTGGCTACACCTTC.

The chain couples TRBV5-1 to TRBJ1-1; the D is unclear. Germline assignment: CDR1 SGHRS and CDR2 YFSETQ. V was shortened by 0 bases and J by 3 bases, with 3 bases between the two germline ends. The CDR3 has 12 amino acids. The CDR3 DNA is TGCGCCAGCAGCTTGGGGGACACTGAAGCTTTCTTT. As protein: CASSLGDTEAFF.

The CDR3 nucleotides are TGTGCCAGCAGCTCCTTGAGAGGAGGGCCTTCCTTCAGCTCCTACGAGCAGTACTTC. Translating it yields CASSSLRGGPSFSSYEQYF. The chain has TRBV5-5 and TRBJ2-7; D possibly corresponds to TRBD2 (6 bases). CDR1 and CDR2 (germline): SGHKS, YYEKEE (reference sequence). Trimming removed 3 bases from V and 0 bases from J, with 25 bases in between. The CDR3 length is 19 residues.

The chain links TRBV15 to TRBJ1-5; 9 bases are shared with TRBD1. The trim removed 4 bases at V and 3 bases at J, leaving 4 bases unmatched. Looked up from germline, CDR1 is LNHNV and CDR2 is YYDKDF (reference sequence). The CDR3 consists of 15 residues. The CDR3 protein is CATSKGTGLNQPQHF. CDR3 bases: TGTGCCACCAGCAAAGGGACAGGGCTCAATCAGCCCCAGCATTTT.

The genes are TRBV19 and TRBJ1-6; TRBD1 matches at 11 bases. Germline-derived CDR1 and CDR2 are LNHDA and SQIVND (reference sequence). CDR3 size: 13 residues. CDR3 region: CASEGQGVSPLHF. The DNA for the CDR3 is TGTGCTTCCGAGGGACAGGGGGTTTCACCCCTCCACTTT.

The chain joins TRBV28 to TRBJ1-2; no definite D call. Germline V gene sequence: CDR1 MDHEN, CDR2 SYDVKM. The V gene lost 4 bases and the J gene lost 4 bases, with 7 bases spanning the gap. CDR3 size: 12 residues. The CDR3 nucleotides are TGTGCCAGCAGTTCCCCAGCCTATGGCTACACCTTC. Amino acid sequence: CASSSPAYGYTF.

The CDR3 nucleotides read TGTGCCACCAGCAGACTACGGGGGTACACTGAAGCTTTCTTT. Protein product: CATSRLRGYTEAFF. V usage is TRBV15 and J usage is TRBJ1-1, with a weak D call TRBD1 (5 bases). The CDR3 is made up of 14 amino acids. Germline values: CDR1 LNHNV, CDR2 YYDKDF (reference sequence). V lost 2 bases and J lost 3, with 10 bases in between.

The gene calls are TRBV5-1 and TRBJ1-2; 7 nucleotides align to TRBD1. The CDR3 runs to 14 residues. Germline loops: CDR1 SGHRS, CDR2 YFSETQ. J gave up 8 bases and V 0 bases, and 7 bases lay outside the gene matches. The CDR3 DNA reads TGCGCCAGCAGCTTGGACAGGGGTCTAAGGGGCTACACCTTC. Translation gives CASSLDRGLRGYTF.

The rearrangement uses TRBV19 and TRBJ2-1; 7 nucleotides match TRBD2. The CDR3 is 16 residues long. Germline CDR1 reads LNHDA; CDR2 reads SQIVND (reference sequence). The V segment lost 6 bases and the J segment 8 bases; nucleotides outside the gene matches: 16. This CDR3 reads CASRPGTTSAMDEQFF. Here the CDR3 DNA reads TGTGCCAGTAGGCCCGGGACTACCTCAGCGATGGATGAGCAGTTCTTC. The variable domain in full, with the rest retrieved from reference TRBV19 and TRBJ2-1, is DGGITQSPKYLFRKEGQNVTLSCEQNLNHDAMYWYRQDPGQGLRLIYYSQIVNDFQKGDIAEGYSVSREKKESFPLTVTSAQKNPTAFYLCASRPGTTSAMDEQFFGPGTRLTVL.